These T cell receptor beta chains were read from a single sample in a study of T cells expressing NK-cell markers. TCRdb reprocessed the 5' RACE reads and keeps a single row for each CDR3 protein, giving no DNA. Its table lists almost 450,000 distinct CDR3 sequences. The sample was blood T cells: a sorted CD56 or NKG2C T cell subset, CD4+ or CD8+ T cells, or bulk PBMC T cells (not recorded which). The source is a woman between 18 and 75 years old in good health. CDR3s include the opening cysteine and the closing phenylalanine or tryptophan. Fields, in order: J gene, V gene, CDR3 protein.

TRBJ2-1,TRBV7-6,CASKPSRSYNEQFF
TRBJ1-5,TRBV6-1,CASSPNVEGAQPQHF
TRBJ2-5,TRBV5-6,CASSRLAGGVKTQYF
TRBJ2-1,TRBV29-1,CSVGSGGNEQFF
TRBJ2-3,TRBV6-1,CASSPHRPQSTDTQYF
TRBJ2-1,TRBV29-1,CSVARGLASYNEQFF
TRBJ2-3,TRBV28,CASSSGAAGSFTDTQYF
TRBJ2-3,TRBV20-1,CSARGGGSFTDTQYF
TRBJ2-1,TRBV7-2,CASNWGPNEQFF
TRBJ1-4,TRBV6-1,CASETGSNEKLFF
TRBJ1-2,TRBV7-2,CASSLPDLIGYTF
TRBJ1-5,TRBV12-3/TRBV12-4,CASSFPGTGGQPQHF
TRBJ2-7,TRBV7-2,CASSPRENEGYEQYF
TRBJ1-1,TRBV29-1,CSVEGLNTEAFF
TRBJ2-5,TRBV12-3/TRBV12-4,CASRPGQGGKTQYF
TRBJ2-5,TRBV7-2,CASSLGGGSRQETQYF
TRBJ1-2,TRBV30,CAWSSPPENYGYTF
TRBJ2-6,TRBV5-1,CASSLIPGTGANVLTF
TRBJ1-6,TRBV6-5,CASSFGQGVSPLHF
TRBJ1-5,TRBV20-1,CSARDTNSNQPQHF
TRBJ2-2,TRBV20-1,CSARSGNEGELFF
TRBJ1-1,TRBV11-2,CASSLVLLMNTEAFF
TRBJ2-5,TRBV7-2,CASSWGRKETQYF
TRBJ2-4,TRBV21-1,CASSKARTGWGKNIQYF
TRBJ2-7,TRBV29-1,CSASGTDAYEQYF
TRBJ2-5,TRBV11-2,CASSLGAVETQYF
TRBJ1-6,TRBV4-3,CASSQEGPYSPLHF
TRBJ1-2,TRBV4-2,CASSQARNRYGYTF
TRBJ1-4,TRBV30,CAWSDYSPEKLFF
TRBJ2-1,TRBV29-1,CSVDRGASNEQFF
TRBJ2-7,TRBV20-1,CSARPTGSSYEQYF
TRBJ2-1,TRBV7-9,CASRPLAALYNEQFF
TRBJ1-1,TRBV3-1,CASSPTAGPMNTEAFF
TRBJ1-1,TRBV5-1,CASSLIGSNLNTEAFF
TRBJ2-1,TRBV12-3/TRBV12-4,CASTLSSYNEQFF
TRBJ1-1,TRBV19,CASTLLEETTEAFF
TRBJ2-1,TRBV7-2,CASSLAIVLAGRPGNEQFF
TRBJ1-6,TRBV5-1,CASSLGLGQPYSPLHF
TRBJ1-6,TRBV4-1,CASSLSTANSPLHF
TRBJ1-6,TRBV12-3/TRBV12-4,CASSRDNQPNSPLHF
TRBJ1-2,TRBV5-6,CASSFGRVWNYGYTF
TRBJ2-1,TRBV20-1,CSARRDIGNEQFF
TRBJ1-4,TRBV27,CASAPAELNEKLFF
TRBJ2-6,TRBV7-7,CASSRELVGILTF
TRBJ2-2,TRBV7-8,CASSLVPQGLPNTGELFF
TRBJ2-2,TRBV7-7,CASSLYSNTGELFF
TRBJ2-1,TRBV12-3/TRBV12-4,CASRPAERRGNEQFF
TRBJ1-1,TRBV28,CASREQGSPEAFF
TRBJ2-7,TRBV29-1,CSVAVGAFYEQYF
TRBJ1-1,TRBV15,CATSRDRKVNTEAFF
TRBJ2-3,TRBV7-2,CASTVQGADTQYF